This T cell receptor (beta chain) was retrieved from a study of blood T cell repertoires in COVID-19 (TCRdb year 2020). Study-level background: Samples covering the acute and convalescent phases of COVID-19 were provided by collaborators in the United States, Italy and Spain. The material from the prospective study consisted of cDNA or gDNA derived from T cells, B-cell-depleted T cells, or PBMCs. Deeply sampled blood TCRbeta repertoires from subjects exposed to, actively infected with, or recovered from COVID-19 were included in the dataset. A freely available public database, intended as a resource for researchers studying the immune response to SARS-CoV-2, is where the repertoires were released. Samples were obtained from the ongoing ImmuneRACE study (first 160 participants) and from 1,254 subjects provided by 6 global collaborators. The sample metadata nearly always contained a de-identified subject ID, COVID-19 status, age in years and sex. HLA class I and class II types, where available, came from metadata supplied by the sample provider rather than from assay-based typing.

The collaborating institutions used their own protocols to collect whole blood in K2EDTA tubes. For TCRbeta analysis, collaborators shipped samples in one of three forms: frozen whole blood, isolated PBMCs, or DNA extracted from either of those sample types. About this clone itself: Its antigen is unknown. No much larger clone exists at a distance of one base, and base qualities are not known.

What the study reported, not specific to this receptor: Clinical and demographic metadata were provided uncurated, with the amount varying by source and participant.

The CDR3 covers 20 residues, taking in both the cysteine and the phenylalanine. The only DNA kept is the CDR3, 60 bases in frame from the first base. CDR1 and CDR2 are read off the germline V gene as SGHTA and FQGTGA. V drops 1 base and J drops 1 base, leaving 26 bases in between. TCRbeta CDR3 regions were amplified from genomic DNA using the immunoSEQ Assay, a bias-controlled multiplex PCR. The paper's data handling went like this. The number of nucleated cells in each sample was estimated from the amplification of reference gene primers within the assay. To quantify the absolute abundance of each unique TCRbeta CDR3 rearrangement, sequence reads were collapsed and filtered. Productive Simpson clonality was computed per sample as the square root of Simpson's diversity index over productive rearrangements. The clones in this table, taken by TCRdb from immuneACCESS, are in-frame only. Not every clone is retained; where verified, under half of the shortfall comes from an unresolved V gene, and the cause of the rest is unknown. D and trimming were read from the DNA, whereas the V and J calls and clone size are those reported in that table. A total of 300,000 to 400,000 clones appear in this sample, around 85% of them only once. Together, the top ten hold around 7.8% of the sample.

This receptor was identified in a human donor in a cohort sampled during active COVID-19. Sequenced material: peripheral blood. The chain was built from TRBV7-3 and TRBJ2-7; the best D guess is TRBD2, with 5 bases matching. The DNA reads TGTGCCAGCAGCTTAAGAGGCCCCCGCCCTGGTCTAGAGGGATCCTACGAGCAGTACTTC. The encoded protein is CASSLRGPRPGLEGSYEQYF. When the CDR3 is completed using the reference TRBV7-3 and TRBJ2-7 genes on either side, the full variable domain is GAGVSQTPSNKVTEKGKYVELRCDPISGHTALYWYRQSLGQGPEFLIYFQGTGAADDSGLPNDRFFAVRPEGSVSTLKIQRTERGDSAVYLCASSLRGPRPGLEGSYEQYFGPGTRLTVT.